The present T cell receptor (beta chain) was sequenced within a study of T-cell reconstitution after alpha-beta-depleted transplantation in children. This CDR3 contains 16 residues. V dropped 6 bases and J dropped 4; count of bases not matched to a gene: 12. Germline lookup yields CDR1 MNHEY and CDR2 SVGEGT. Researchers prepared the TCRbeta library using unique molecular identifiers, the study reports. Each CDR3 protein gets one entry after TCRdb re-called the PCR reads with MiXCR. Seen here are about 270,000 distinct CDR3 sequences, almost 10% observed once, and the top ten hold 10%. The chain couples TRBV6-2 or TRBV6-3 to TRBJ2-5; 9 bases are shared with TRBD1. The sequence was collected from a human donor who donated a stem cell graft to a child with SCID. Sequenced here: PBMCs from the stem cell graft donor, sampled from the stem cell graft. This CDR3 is CASRETGGPSGETQYF. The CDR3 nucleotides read TGTGCCAGCAGAGAGACAGGGGGTCCCTCTGGAGAGACCCAGTACTTC.